Listed below are T cell receptor beta chains from one sample, sequenced in a study of spatial heterogeneity in lung cancer. MiXCR was run by TCRdb on the 5' RACE reads, yielding one entry per CDR3 protein. This sample has 9,000 to 10,000 distinct CDR3 sequences, with 6% to 6.5% found just once. The starting material was lung tumor tissue, obtained at surgery. These receptors originate from a female donor with early-stage non-small cell lung cancer. Both conserved end residues are part of each CDR3. The D gene is left open where the match is weak. For some rows the clone size is stated as once, few or many, or as a class when expanded; others skip it.

d_call	j_call	v_call	clone_size	cdr3_nt	cdr3_aa
TRBD2	TRBJ2-1	TRBV7-9	.	TGTGCCAGCAGCTTAGGATCTAGCGGGAGATCCTACAATGAGCAGTTCTTC	CASSLGSSGRSYNEQFF
.	TRBJ1-6	TRBV6-5	many	TGTGCCAGCACCGCCGGGACAAAAAATTCACCCCTCCACTTT	CASTAGTKNSPLHF
.	TRBJ2-1	TRBV20-1	few	TGCAGTGCTAGTTGGACCAACTATAACAATGAGCAGTTCTTC	CSASWTNYNNEQFF
.	TRBJ2-4	TRBV5-6	medium-sized	TGTGCCAGCAGCTTGCGTGAGCAGATAGCCAAAAACATTCAGTACTTC	CASSLREQIAKNIQYF
.	TRBJ1-5	TRBV6-6	many	TGTGCCAGCAGGGCCATGACATCGCAGGCCCAGCATTTT	CASRAMTSQAQHF
.	TRBJ1-2	TRBV28	medium-sized	TGTGCCAGCACCCGACGATATTCTAGGAAGACAACTAACTATGGCTACACCTTC	CASTRRYSRKTTNYGYTF
.	TRBJ2-1	TRBV12-3/TRBV12-4	few	TGTGCCAGCAGTTTAGGCGGGATCCGCTACAATGAGCAGTTCTTC	CASSLGGIRYNEQFF
.	TRBJ1-1	TRBV28	medium-sized	TGTGCCAGCAGTTCAACCTTACCTAAAGGTCGGGACACTGAAGCTTTCTTT	CASSSTLPKGRDTEAFF
TRBD2	TRBJ2-3	TRBV5-5	medium-sized	TGTGCCAGCAGCTTGGGAGCTAGCGGGGGGCCAACAGGAGATACGCAGTATTTT	CASSLGASGGPTGDTQYF
.	TRBJ1-5	TRBV6-2/TRBV6-3	.	TGTGCCAGCTCAACCGTGGGACGGAGCAATCAGCCCCAGCATTTT	CASSTVGRSNQPQHF
.	TRBJ1-5	TRBV7-9	many	TGTGCCAGCAGCGTAGAGGGGGGAACTGGCAATCAGCCCCAGCATTTT	CASSVEGGTGNQPQHF
.	TRBJ2-5	TRBV4-3	many	TGCGCCAGCAGCCGAGAAGGGGCGGAACAAGAGACCCAGTACTTC	CASSREGAEQETQYF
.	TRBJ2-1	TRBV9	medium-sized	TGTGCCAGCAGCGGGGAACAGGACGTCAGCTCCTACAATGAGCAGTTCTTC	CASSGEQDVSSYNEQFF
.	TRBJ1-3	TRBV7-3	many	TGTGCCAGCAGCTTGGGGGGCGCGGCTGGAAACACCATATATTTT	CASSLGGAAGNTIYF
.	TRBJ1-1	TRBV18	few	TGTGCCAGCTCACCCGACACCTATGAAGCTTTCTTT	CASSPDTYEAFF
.	TRBJ2-4	TRBV20-1	medium-sized	TGCAGTGCTACTCAAGAGGTAGCCAAAAACATTCAGTACTTC	CSATQEVAKNIQYF
.	TRBJ2-1	TRBV5-5	many	TGTGCCAGCAGCCCCCGGGGCGGTGAGTCCTACAATGAGCAGTTCTTC	CASSPRGGESYNEQFF
.	TRBJ1-4	TRBV10-3	many	TGTGCCATCAGTGAAGTGGGCGATGAAAAACTGTTTTTT	CAISEVGDEKLFF
.	TRBJ2-5	TRBV7-8	.	TGTGCCAGTACAGTAGACGAAATGGGGCAGACCCAGTACTTC	CASTVDEMGQTQYF
.	TRBJ1-6	TRBV29-1	many	TGCAGCGCCTCGACAGCAGATAATTCACCCCTCCACTTT	CSASTADNSPLHF
TRBD1	TRBJ2-7	TRBV11-1	medium-sized	TGTGCCAGCAGCTTTGACAGGGGCTCGCTGTACTTC	CASSFDRGSLYF
TRBD1	TRBJ1-2	TRBV6-2/TRBV6-3	medium-sized	TGTGCCAGCAGTCCGAATTCACTCAGGGGGTATGGCTACACCTTC	CASSPNSLRGYGYTF
.	TRBJ1-1	TRBV20-1	many	TGCAGTGCTAGTCCGAGGACCCGGAACACTGAAGCTTTCTTT	CSASPRTRNTEAFF
.	TRBJ2-7	TRBV5-6	medium-sized	TGTGCCAGCAGCTTCTACCCTCCCTACGAGCAGTACTTC	CASSFYPPYEQYF
.	TRBJ2-6	TRBV5-4	few	TGTGCCAGCAGCTTCGGTAACTCCTACCGCAGCGTCCTGACTTTC	CASSFGNSYRSVLTF
.	TRBJ1-6	TRBV10-3	many	TGTGCCATCAGTGAGTCGAACTCACCCCTCCACTTT	CAISESNSPLHF
TRBD2	TRBJ2-3	TRBV2	medium-sized	TGTGCCAGCACGTTTAGCGGGGGAACAGATACGCAGTATTTT	CASTFSGGTDTQYF
TRBD1	TRBJ1-2	TRBV5-1	many	TGCGCCAGCAGCTTGTTTCAGGGACAGGGCGGTGGCTACACCTTC	CASSLFQGQGGGYTF
TRBD2	TRBJ2-7	TRBV7-3	medium-sized	TGTGCCAGCAGCTTAAGCTACGGGACTAGCGGGATTTTACCTACCTACGACGAGCAGTACTTC	CASSLSYGTSGILPTYDEQYF
TRBD1	TRBJ2-5	TRBV28	few	TGTGCCAGCCTTAGCGGGACAGGGGGCCTGGAGACCCAGTACTTC	CASLSGTGGLETQYF
.	TRBJ2-3	TRBV29-1	.	TGCAGCGTTGCTCATCAGACAGATACGCAGTATTTT	CSVAHQTDTQYF
TRBD1	TRBJ2-7	TRBV7-9	many	TGTGCCAGCAGTTCCGGGACAGGGGTTCGGGAGCAGTACTTC	CASSSGTGVREQYF
.	TRBJ2-6	TRBV28	.	TGTGCCAGCAGAGGAAGGACAGACTCTGGGGCCAACGTCCTGACTTTC	CASRGRTDSGANVLTF
TRBD1	TRBJ2-3	TRBV5-1	many	TGCGCCAGCAGCTTGCAGGGGACAGCCGGAGATACGCAGTATTTT	CASSLQGTAGDTQYF
.	TRBJ1-3	TRBV4-1	many	TGCGCCAGCAGCCAACTCTGGACAGCTACCATTGGAAACACCATATATTTT	CASSQLWTATIGNTIYF